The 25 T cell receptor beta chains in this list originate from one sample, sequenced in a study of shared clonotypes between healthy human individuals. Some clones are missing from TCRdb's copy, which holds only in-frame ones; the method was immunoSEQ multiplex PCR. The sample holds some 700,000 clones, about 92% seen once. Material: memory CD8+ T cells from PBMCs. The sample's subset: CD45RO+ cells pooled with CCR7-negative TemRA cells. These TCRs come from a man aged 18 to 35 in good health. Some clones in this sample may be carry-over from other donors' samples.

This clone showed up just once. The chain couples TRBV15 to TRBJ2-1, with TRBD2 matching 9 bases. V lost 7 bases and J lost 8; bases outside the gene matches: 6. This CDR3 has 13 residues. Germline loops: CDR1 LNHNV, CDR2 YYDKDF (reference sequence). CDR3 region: CATTLAGADEQFF. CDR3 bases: TGTGCCACCACCTTAGCGGGAGCTGATGAGCAGTTCTTC.

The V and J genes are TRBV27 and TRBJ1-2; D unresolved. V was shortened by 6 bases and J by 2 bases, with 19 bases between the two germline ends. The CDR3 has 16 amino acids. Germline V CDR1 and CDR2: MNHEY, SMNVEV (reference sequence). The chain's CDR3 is CASRISGRAPNYGYTF. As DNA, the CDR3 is TGTGCCAGCAGGATCTCGGGCCGCGCACCCAACTATGGCTACACCTTC.

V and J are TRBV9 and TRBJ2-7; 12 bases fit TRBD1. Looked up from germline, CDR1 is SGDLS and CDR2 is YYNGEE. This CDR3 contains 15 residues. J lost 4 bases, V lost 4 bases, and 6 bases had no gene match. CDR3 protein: CASSSGTGGGYEQYF. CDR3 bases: TGTGCCAGCAGCTCCGGGACAGGGGGCGGGTACGAGCAGTACTTC.

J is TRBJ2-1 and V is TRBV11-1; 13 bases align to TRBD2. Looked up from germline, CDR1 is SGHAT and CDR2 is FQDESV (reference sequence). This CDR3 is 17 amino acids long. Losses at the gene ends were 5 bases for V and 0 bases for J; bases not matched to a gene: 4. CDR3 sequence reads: CASSQGLAGLSYNEQFF. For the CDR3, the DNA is TGTGCCAGCAGCCAGGGACTAGCGGGGCTCTCCTACAATGAGCAGTTCTTC.

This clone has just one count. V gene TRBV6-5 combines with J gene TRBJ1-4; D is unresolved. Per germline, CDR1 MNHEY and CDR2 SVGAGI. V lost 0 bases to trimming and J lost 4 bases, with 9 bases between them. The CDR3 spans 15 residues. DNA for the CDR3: TGTGCCAGCAGTTACTCGGCAGCTATTAATGAAAAACTGTTTTTT. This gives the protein CASSYSAAINEKLFF.

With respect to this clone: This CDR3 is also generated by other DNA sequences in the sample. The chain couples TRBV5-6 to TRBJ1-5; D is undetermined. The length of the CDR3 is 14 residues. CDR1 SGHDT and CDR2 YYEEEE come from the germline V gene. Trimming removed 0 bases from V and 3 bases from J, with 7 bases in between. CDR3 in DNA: TGTGCCAGCAGCTTGGGTACAGTCAATCAGCCCCAGCATTTT. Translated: CASSLGTVNQPQHF.

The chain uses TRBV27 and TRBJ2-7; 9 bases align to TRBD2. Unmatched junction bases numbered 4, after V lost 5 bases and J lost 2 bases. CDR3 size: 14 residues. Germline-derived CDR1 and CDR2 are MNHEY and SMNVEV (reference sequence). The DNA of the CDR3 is TGTGCCAGCAGTCCTAGCGGGGACGCCTACGAGCAGTACTTC. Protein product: CASSPSGDAYEQYF.

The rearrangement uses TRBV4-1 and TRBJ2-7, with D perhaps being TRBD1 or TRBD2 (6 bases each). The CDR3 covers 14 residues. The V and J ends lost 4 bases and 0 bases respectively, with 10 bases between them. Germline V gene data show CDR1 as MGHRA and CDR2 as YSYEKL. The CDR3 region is CASSPRGASYEQYF. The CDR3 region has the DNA TGCGCCAGCAGCCCTAGGGGGGCCTCCTACGAGCAGTACTTC.

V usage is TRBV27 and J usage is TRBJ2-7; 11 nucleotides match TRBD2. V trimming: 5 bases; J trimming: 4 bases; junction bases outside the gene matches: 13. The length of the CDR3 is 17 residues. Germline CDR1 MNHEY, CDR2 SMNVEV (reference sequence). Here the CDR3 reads CASSIISSSGRPYEQYF. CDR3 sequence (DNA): TGTGCCAGCAGTATAATATCTTCTAGCGGGAGGCCGTACGAGCAGTACTTC.

CDR3 DNA sequence: TGTGCCAGCAGCGTAGGGGACAGGCATGGCTACACCTTC. Its protein product is CASSVGDRHGYTF. The gene calls are TRBV9 and TRBJ1-2, with 8 bases lining up with TRBD1. The J segment lost 6 bases and the V segment lost 0 bases, leaving 1 base of the junction unmatched. Germline V gene data show CDR1 as SGDLS and CDR2 as YYNGEE. This CDR3 is built from 13 residues.

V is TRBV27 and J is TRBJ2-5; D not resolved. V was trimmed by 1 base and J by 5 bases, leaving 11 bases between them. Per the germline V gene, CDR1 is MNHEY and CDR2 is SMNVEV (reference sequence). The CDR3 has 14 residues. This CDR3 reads CASSLLGRWETQYF. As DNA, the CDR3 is TGTGCCAGCAGTTTATTAGGTCGGTGGGAGACCCAGTACTTC.

CDR3 nucleotide sequence: TGTGCCAGCAGCTTAGGAAGTAGCGGGAGCGGAACAGATACGCAGTATTTT. It is translated as CASSLGSSGSGTDTQYF. J is TRBJ2-3 and V is TRBV11-2, with TRBD2 matching 9 bases. The CDR3 is 17 amino acids. CDR1 and CDR2 from the germline V gene are SGHAT and FQNNGV. J was trimmed by 3 bases and V by 1 base; bases with no gene match: 8.

The CDR3 loop is CASKTRYQETQYF. CDR3 sequence (DNA): TGTGCCAGCAAGACGCGGTACCAAGAGACCCAGTACTTC. The chain is built from TRBV7-8 and TRBJ2-5; no reliable D call. The CDR3 extends over 13 amino acids. Germline CDR1 SGHVS, CDR2 FQNEAQ. Trimming left V 7 bases short and J 0 bases short, with 9 bases between. Combining the CDR3 with reference TRBV7-8 and TRBJ2-5 gives the whole variable domain GAGVSQSPRYKVAKRGQDVALRCDPISGHVSLFWYQQALGQGPEFLTYFQNEAQLDKSGLPSDRFFAERPEGSVSTLKIQRTQQEDSAVYLCASKTRYQETQYFGPGTRLLVL.

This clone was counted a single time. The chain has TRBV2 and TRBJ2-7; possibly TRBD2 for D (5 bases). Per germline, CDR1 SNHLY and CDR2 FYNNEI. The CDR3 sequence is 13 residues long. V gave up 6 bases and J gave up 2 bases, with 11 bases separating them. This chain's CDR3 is CASRDGLTYEQYF. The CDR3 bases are TGTGCCAGCAGAGATGGACTTACCTACGAGCAGTACTTC.

The CDR3 DNA sequence: TGTGCCAGCAGCGTAATCGGACAGGGAAAGGATGGCTACACCTTC. Translating gives CASSVIGQGKDGYTF. This chain connects TRBV9 to TRBJ1-2, with 8 bases lining up with TRBD1. This CDR3 has 15 amino acids. The V and J ends lost 1 base and 6 bases, in that order; junction bases with no gene match: 8. Germline CDR1 and CDR2: SGDLS and YYNGEE.

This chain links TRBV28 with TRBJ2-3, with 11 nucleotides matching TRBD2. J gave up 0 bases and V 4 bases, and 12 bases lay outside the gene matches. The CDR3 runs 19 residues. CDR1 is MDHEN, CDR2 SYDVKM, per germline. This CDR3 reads CASSSPSHWTSGSTDTQYF. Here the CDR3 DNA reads TGTGCCAGCAGTTCTCCGTCCCATTGGACTAGCGGGAGCACAGATACGCAGTATTTT.

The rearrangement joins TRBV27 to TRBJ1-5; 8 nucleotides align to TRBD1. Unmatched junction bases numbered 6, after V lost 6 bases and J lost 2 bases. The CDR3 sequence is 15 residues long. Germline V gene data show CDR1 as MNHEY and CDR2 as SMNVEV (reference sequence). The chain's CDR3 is CASSYQGQGNQPQHF. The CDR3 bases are TGTGCCAGCAGCTACCAGGGACAGGGCAATCAGCCCCAGCATTTT.

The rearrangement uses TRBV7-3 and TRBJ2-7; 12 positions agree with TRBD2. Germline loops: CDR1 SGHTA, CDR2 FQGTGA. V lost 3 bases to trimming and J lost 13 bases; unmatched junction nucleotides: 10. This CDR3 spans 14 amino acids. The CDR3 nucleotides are TGTGCCAGCAGCTTGAAGCTAGCGGGAGGGCCGGTTTACTTC. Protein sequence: CASSLKLAGGPVYF.

The CDR3 DNA sequence: TGTGCCAGCAGTACGGGAACCGGGGAGCTGTTTTTT. Amino acids: CASSTGTGELFF. J is TRBJ2-2 and V is TRBV27; possibly TRBD2 for D (5 bases). This CDR3 contains 12 residues. V was cut by 5 bases and J by 5 bases, with 6 bases left in between. Germline V gives CDR1 MNHEY, CDR2 SMNVEV (reference sequence).

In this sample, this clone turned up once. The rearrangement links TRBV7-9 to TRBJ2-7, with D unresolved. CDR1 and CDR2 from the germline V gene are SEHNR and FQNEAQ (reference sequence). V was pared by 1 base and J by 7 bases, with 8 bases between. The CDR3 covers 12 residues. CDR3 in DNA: TGTGCCAGCAGCTTAGGGTCCATGGAGCAGTACTTC. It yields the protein CASSLGSMEQYF.

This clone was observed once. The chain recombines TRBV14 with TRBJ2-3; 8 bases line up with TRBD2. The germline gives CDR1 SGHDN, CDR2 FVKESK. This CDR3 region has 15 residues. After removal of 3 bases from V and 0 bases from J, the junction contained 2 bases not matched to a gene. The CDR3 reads CASSHPSGSTDTQYF. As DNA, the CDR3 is TGTGCCAGCAGCCATCCTAGCGGGAGCACAGATACGCAGTATTTT.

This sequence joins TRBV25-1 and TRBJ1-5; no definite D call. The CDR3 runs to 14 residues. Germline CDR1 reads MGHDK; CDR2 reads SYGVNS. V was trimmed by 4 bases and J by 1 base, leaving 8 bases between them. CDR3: CASSGDDSNQPQHF. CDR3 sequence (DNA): TGTGCCAGCAGTGGAGACGACAGCAATCAGCCCCAGCATTTT.

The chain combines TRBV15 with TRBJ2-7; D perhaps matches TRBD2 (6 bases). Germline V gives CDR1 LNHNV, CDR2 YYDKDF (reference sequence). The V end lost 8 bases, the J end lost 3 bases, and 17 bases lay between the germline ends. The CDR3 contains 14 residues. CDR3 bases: TGTGCCACCGCCGATGGAGGGGTGGGCTACGAGCAGTACTTC. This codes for CATADGGVGYEQYF.

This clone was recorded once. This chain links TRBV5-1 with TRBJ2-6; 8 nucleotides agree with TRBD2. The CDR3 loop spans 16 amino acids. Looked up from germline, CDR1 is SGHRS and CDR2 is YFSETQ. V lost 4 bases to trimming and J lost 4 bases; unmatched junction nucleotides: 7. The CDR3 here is CASSPTGGAGANVLTF. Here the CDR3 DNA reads TGCGCCAGCAGCCCGACCGGGGGGGCCGGGGCCAACGTCCTGACTTTC.

CDR3 DNA: TGTGCCAGCAGTTTATTTTTCACAGGGGAATCAGATACGCAGTATTTT. It translates to CASSLFFTGESDTQYF. This sequence joins TRBV28 and TRBJ2-3; 7 bases agree with TRBD1. Trimming took 1 base from V and 4 from J; bases not matched to a gene: 8. The CDR3 loop spans 16 amino acids. Germline V lookup: CDR1 MDHEN, CDR2 SYDVKM. Variable domain in full (rest from reference TRBV28 and TRBJ2-3): DVKVTQSSRYLVKRTGEKVFLECVQDMDHENMFWYRQDPGLGLRLIYFSYDVKMKEKGDIPEGYSVSREKKERFSLILESASTNQTSMYLCASSLFFTGESDTQYFGPGTRLTVL.